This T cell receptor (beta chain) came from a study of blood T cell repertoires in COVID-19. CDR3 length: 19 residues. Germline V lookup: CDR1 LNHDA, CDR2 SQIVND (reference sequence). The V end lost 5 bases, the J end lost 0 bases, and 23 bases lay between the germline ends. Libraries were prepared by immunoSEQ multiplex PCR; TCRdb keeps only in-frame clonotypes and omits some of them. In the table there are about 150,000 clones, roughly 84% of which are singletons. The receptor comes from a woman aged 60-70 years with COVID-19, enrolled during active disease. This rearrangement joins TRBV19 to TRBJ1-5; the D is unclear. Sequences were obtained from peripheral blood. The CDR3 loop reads CASSAPRGGSPHSNQPQHF. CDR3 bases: TGTGCCAGTAGTGCCCCCCGTGGAGGCTCCCCACATAGCAATCAGCCCCAGCATTTT.